The 17 T cell receptor beta chains below come from one sample, sequenced in a study of control samples from healthy donors and cancer patients. Clones were sequenced by immunoSEQ multiplex PCR, and TCRdb holds only the in-frame ones, with some missing. The data hold some 37,000 clones, with about 90% observed a single time. Sequencing was performed on blood. These receptors came from a woman aged 45 to 65 in good health.

This chain joins TRBV18 and TRBJ2-5; the match to TRBD1 covers 9 bases. After removal of 6 bases from V and 0 bases from J, the junction contained 8 bases not matched to a gene. The CDR3 has 16 residues. CDR1 KGHSH and CDR2 LQKENI come from the germline V gene. CDR3 loop: CASSPDRGPYQETQYF. In DNA form, the CDR3 reads TGTGCCAGCTCTCCGGACAGGGGTCCCTACCAAGAGACCCAGTACTTC. Full variable domain (remainder filled in from reference TRBV18 and TRBJ2-5): NAGVMQNPRHLVRRRGQEARLRCSPMKGHSHVYWYRQLPEEGLKFMVYLQKENIIDESGMPKERFSAEFPKEGPSILRIQQVVRGDSAAYFCASSPDRGPYQETQYFGPGTRLLVL.

This chain connects TRBV28 to TRBJ2-1, with 7 bases that match TRBD2. CDR1 is MDHEN, CDR2 SYDVKM, per germline. J was trimmed by 3 bases and V by 2 bases; bases with no gene match: 4. The CDR3 totals 15 residues. This CDR3 reads CASSLGGGLYNEQFF. CDR3 sequence (DNA): TGTGCCAGCAGTTTAGGGGGGGGACTCTACAATGAGCAGTTCTTC.

The V and J genes are TRBV28 and TRBJ1-1; weak D call: TRBD1 (6 bases). CDR1 MDHEN and CDR2 SYDVKM come from the germline V gene. Trimming stripped 7 bases from V and 1 base from J, with 10 bases between. This CDR3 comprises 13 residues. CDR3 in amino acids: CASILQGNTEAFF. The CDR3 DNA sequence: TGTGCCAGCATATTACAGGGGAACACTGAAGCTTTCTTT.

A word on this clone: Other DNA sequences in the same sample also yield this CDR3. This chain uses TRBV7-9 with TRBJ1-1, with no clear D. CDR1 and CDR2 (germline): SEHNR, FQNEAQ (reference sequence). The CDR3 is 14 amino acids. The V end lost 0 bases, the J end lost 0 bases, and 5 bases lay between the germline ends. The CDR3 DNA reads as TGTGCCAGCAGCTTAGCCGTGATGAACACTGAAGCTTTCTTT. Encoded protein: CASSLAVMNTEAFF.

V gene TRBV2 combines with J gene TRBJ2-2, with TRBD2 as a possible D gene (6 bases). The V end was cut by 5 bases, the J end by 6 bases, with 28 bases between. This CDR3 spans 19 amino acids. The germline gives CDR1 SNHLY, CDR2 FYNNEI. The CDR3 region has the DNA TGTGCCAGCAGTCCCCTGGATGGTAGCGGTCGGTTACATCCCGGGGAGCTGTTTTTT. Its translation: CASSPLDGSGRLHPGELFF.

This sequence joins TRBV5-5 and TRBJ1-3, with 7 bases matching TRBD1. Germline V gene sequence: CDR1 SGHKS, CDR2 YYEKEE (reference sequence). With V trimmed by 4 bases and J by 0 bases, 4 bases remained unmatched. The CDR3 sequence is 15 residues long. CDR3 loop: CASSLGQISGNTIYF. The CDR3 DNA reads as TGTGCCAGCAGCCTGGGACAGATCTCTGGAAACACCATATATTTT.

The rearrangement uses TRBV10-3 and TRBJ1-1, with D maybe TRBD1 (5 bases). This CDR3 region has 14 residues. The V gene's germline CDR1 is ENHRY and CDR2 SYGVKD. Trimming cost V 8 bases and J 5 bases, with 18 bases left between them. The CDR3 DNA reads TGTGCCATCGGACCCTCGGGGGGGTTAACTGAAGCTTTCTTT. Protein product: CAIGPSGGLTEAFF.

The J gene is TRBJ1-6, the V gene TRBV6-1; D remains unclear. Germline loops: CDR1 MNHNS, CDR2 SASEGT. The CDR3 runs 17 residues. Trimming cost V 2 bases and J 7 bases, with 18 bases left between them. The CDR3 region has the DNA TGTGCCAGCAGTGAACAACCCGCCGGTACTTTAAATTCACCCCTCCACTTT. Amino acid sequence: CASSEQPAGTLNSPLHF.

V gene TRBV13 combines with J gene TRBJ1-2; D remains ambiguous. Deletions cut 3 bases from V and 4 bases from J, with 6 bases between. This CDR3 has 12 amino acids. CDR1 is PRHDT, CDR2 FYEKMQ, per germline (reference sequence). CDR3 nucleotides: TGTGCCAGCAGCTTGGACGGCTATGGCTACACCTTC. Translated: CASSLDGYGYTF.

The chain links TRBV5-6 to TRBJ1-1; no reliable D call. This CDR3 comprises 14 residues. V lost 6 bases to trimming and J lost 1 base, with 13 bases between them. Germline-derived CDR1 and CDR2 are SGHDT and YYEEEE. The CDR3 bases are TGTGCCAGCACAAGCTTGAGCGGGAACACTGAAGCTTTCTTT. It specifies CASTSLSGNTEAFF.

The chain uses TRBV4-3 and TRBJ1-2; D gene ambiguous. Per the germline V gene, CDR1 is LGHNA and CDR2 is YSLEER. Trimming cost V 0 bases and J 0 bases, with 5 bases left between them. CDR3 size: 14 residues. The CDR3: CASSQDGANYGYTF. The CDR3 nucleotides read TGCGCCAGCAGCCAAGATGGGGCTAACTATGGCTACACCTTC.

The chain has TRBV6-5 and TRBJ1-1, with D tentatively TRBD1 (5 bases). The germline V gene encodes CDR1 MNHEY and CDR2 SVGAGI. The CDR3 runs to 14 residues. V was shortened by 8 bases and J by 0 bases, with 13 bases between the two germline ends. CDR3 region: CASARGVLNTEAFF. In nucleotides, the CDR3 is TGTGCCAGCGCAAGAGGGGTTCTGAACACTGAAGCTTTCTTT.

V and J are TRBV3-1 (or the pseudogene TRBV3-2) and TRBJ1-2, with a weak D call TRBD1 (5 bases). CDR3 length equals 14 residues. The germline gives CDR1 LGHDT, CDR2 YNNKEL (reference sequence). With 4 bases removed from V and 4 bases from J, the gap between germline ends came to 13 bases. CDR3 DNA sequence: TGTGCCAGCAGCCGCGTACCAGGGCGCTATGGCTACACCTTC. This gives the protein CASSRVPGRYGYTF.

The J gene is TRBJ1-3, the V gene TRBV11-1, with D uncertain. From germline, CDR1 is SGHAT and CDR2 FQDESV (reference sequence). The V end lost 6 bases, the J end lost 1 base, and 4 bases lay between the germline ends. The CDR3 has 12 residues. The DNA of the CDR3 is TGTGCCAGCAGGCAATCTGGAAACACCATATATTTT. It is translated as CASRQSGNTIYF.

V is TRBV18 and J is TRBJ2-5; 13 nucleotides match TRBD2. The CDR3 spans 18 residues. Germline values: CDR1 KGHSH, CDR2 LQKENI. V gave up 4 bases and J gave up 0 bases; unmatched junction bases: 8. CDR3 protein: CASSLRLAGGLYQETQYF. As DNA, the CDR3 is TGTGCCAGCTCACTAAGACTAGCGGGGGGATTATACCAAGAGACCCAGTACTTC.

The CDR3 protein is CASSHSTGGTEAFF. The CDR3 DNA follows: TGTGCCAGCAGCCACTCGACAGGGGGCACTGAAGCTTTCTTT. This chain uses TRBV4-2 with TRBJ1-1; 9 bases fit TRBD1. The germline V gene has CDR1 LGHNA and CDR2 YNFKEQ. Trimming cost V 3 bases and J 4 bases; bases outside gene matches: 3. CDR3 length equals 14 residues.

This chain joins TRBV29-1 and TRBJ1-1; 9 nucleotides agree with TRBD1. The CDR3 covers 13 residues. V shed 8 bases, J shed 2 bases, and the junction held 6 bases outside the gene matches. Germline CDR1 is SQVTM and CDR2 is ANQGSEA. The CDR3 region has the DNA TGCAGCACCGGACAGGGGACTAACACTGAAGCTTTCTTT. It codes for CSTGQGTNTEAFF.